The present TCR beta chain was sequenced within a study of cytomegalovirus exposure and HLA in healthy donors. Overall study context: Previous work identified 95 million to 120 million unique TCR beta sequences from some 170 million T cells. Study-wide findings and caveats: Productive status was seen about 90% or about 30% of the time for most TCR beta V segments in an earlier analysis. TCR beta V- and J-gene trimming, according to a later analysis, was linked to a missense DCLRE1C variant.

The PCR was carried out with 60 Vbeta primers and 13 Jbeta primers. The assay was immunoSEQ multiplex PCR, and TCRdb's table has in-frame clones only and misses some. The sample consists of fewer than 200,000 clones, 55% to 80% of them appearing once. V lost 2 bases and J lost 8; bases outside the gene matches: 8. This CDR3 is built from 14 residues. The germline V gene encodes CDR1 MNHNY and CDR2 SVGAGI (reference sequence). The count of this clone is one. As yet, its antigen is unknown. The clonotype originates from a woman in her late teens or twenties in good health and CMV-seropositive. J is TRBJ1-2 and V is TRBV6-6, with 7 bases that match TRBD1. The material sequenced was PBMCs. The CDR3 spells CASSYLTTGIGYTF. The CDR3 DNA is TGTGCCAGCAGTTACCTAACGACAGGGATCGGCTACACCTTC.